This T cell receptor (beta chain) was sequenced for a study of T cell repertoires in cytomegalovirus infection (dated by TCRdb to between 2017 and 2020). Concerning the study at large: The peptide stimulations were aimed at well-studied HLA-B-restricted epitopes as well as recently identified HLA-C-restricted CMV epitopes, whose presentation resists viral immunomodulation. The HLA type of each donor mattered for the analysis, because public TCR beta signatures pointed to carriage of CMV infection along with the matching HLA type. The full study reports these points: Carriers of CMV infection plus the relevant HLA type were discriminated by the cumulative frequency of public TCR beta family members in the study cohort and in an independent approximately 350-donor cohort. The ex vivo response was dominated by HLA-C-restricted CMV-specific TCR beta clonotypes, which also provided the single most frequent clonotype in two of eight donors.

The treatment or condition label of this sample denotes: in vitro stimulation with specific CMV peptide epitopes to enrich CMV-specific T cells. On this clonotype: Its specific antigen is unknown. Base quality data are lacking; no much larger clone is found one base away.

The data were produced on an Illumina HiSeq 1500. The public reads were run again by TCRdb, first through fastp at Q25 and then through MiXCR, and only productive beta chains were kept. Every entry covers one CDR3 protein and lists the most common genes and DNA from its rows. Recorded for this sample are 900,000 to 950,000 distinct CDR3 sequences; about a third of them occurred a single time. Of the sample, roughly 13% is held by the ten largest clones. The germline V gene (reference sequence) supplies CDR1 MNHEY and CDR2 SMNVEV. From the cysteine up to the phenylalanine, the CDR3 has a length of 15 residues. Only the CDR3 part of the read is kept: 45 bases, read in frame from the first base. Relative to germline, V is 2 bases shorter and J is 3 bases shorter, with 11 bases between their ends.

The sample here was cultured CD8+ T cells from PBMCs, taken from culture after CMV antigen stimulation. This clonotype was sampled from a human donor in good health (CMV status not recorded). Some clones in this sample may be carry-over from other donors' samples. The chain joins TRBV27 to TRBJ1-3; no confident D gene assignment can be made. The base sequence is TGTGCCAGCAGTTTAAGTGGAGGGTTTGGAAACACCATATATTTT. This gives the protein CASSLSGGFGNTIYF.